This TCR beta chain was captured in a study of cytomegalovirus exposure and HLA in healthy donors. Background on the study: Out of 150 million to 200 million T cells, an earlier analysis found about 100 million unique TCR beta sequences in total.

Whole-study findings and limits: Follow-up analysis found HLA locus-dependent TCR association rates, highest for DRB1 and lowest for HLA-C. It was 150 or so TCR beta chains that were listed as cytomegalovirus-associated. By a later analysis, the bulk of CMV-associated TCR beta chains appeared HLA-restricted.

Primers included in the PCR were 60 Vbeta and 13 Jbeta primers. Assay used: immunoSEQ multiplex PCR; TCRdb lists only in-frame clones, some missing. The data show about 170,000 clones, roughly 70% seen once. This CDR3 region has 14 residues. Germline V gene lookup returns CDR1 SNHLY and CDR2 FYNNEI. V lost 3 bases and J 1 base, leaving 9 bases between the germline ends. A remark on this clone: Its matching antigen is unknown.

J is TRBJ2-5 and V is TRBV2; weak D call: TRBD1 (6 bases). The sample was PBMCs. This TCR was sampled from a woman under 30 in good health and CMV-seropositive. CDR3 nucleotides: TGTGCCAGCAGTGATGTGGGGGCCCAAGAGACCCAGTACTTC. Translated, it gives CASSDVGAQETQYF.